Shown below are 20 T cell receptor beta chains from a single sample sequenced in a study of blood T cell repertoires in COVID-19. Libraries were prepared by immunoSEQ multiplex PCR; TCRdb keeps only in-frame clonotypes and omits some of them. The sample shows roughly 130,000 clones, around 87% of them seen only once. The sequencing input was peripheral blood. These receptors came from a woman aged 55-70 years with acute or convalescent COVID-19.

This clone was seen a single time. The chain carries TRBV7-9 and TRBJ1-6; possible D gene TRBD1, 6 bases. CDR1 and CDR2 (germline): SEHNR, FQNEAQ (reference sequence). This CDR3 has 16 residues. V was shortened by 6 bases and J by 7 bases, with 19 bases between the two germline ends. Here the CDR3 reads CASRSAGGQRNSPLHF. In DNA form, the CDR3 reads TGTGCCAGCAGGTCAGCGGGGGGGCAGAGGAATTCACCCCTCCACTTT.

The CDR3 coding sequence is TGTGCCTGGAGTAGGGACACCAGCTCCTATAATTCACCCCTCCACTTT. Translation gives CAWSRDTSSYNSPLHF. The rearrangement uses TRBV30 and TRBJ1-6, with D possibly matching TRBD1 (6 bases). The CDR3 loop spans 16 amino acids. With 2 bases removed from V and 0 bases from J, the gap between germline ends came to 11 bases. The germline V gene encodes CDR1 GTSNPN and CDR2 SVGIG (reference sequence).

The chain employs TRBV5-4 and TRBJ2-7; the match to TRBD2 covers 7 bases. Germline V gene data show CDR1 as SGHNT and CDR2 as YYREEE (reference sequence). Trimming at V came to 0 bases and at J to 5 bases, leaving 5 bases not matched to a gene. The CDR3 loop spans 14 amino acids. The DNA for the CDR3 is TGTGCCAGCAGCTTGGGCGGGGGAGGCCACGAGCAGTACGTC. Protein product: CASSLGGGGHEQYV.

The V gene is TRBV6-6, the J gene TRBJ2-7; D might be TRBD2 (7 bases). CDR1 is MNHNY and CDR2 is SVGAGI in the germline V gene (reference sequence). V was clipped by 6 bases and J by 3 bases, with 18 bases between them. The CDR3 runs to 15 residues. CDR3 in DNA: TGTGCCAGCAGCCCCCCGCGCGGGGGCGTCTACGAGCAGTACTTC. Amino acids: CASSPPRGGVYEQYF.

This clone was found a few times. The chain uses TRBV5-4 and TRBJ1-6, with TRBD1 matching over 9 bases. The trim removed 3 bases at V and 0 bases at J, leaving 7 bases unmatched. Germline CDR1 is SGHNT and CDR2 is YYREEE (reference sequence). The CDR3 runs 18 residues. CDR3 residues: CASSSSGQGSSYNSPLHF. The CDR3 nucleotides read TGTGCCAGCAGCTCGAGTGGACAGGGGAGCTCCTATAATTCACCCCTCCACTTT. Full variable domain (rest looked up from reference TRBV5-4 and TRBJ1-6): ETGVTQSPTHLIKTRGQQVTLRCSSQSGHNTVSWYQQALGQGPQFIFQYYREEENGRGNFPPRFSGLQFPNYSSELNVNALELDDSALYLCASSSSGQGSSYNSPLHFGNGTRLTVT.

This chain links TRBV6-5 with TRBJ1-6; D gene ambiguous. With 2 bases removed from V and 4 bases from J, the gap between germline ends came to 9 bases. The CDR3 covers 15 residues. The germline CDR1 and CDR2 sequences are MNHEY and SVGAGI. The DNA of the CDR3 is TGTGCCAGCAGTTACCGAGGATCTTATAATTCACCCCTCCACTTT. Residues: CASSYRGSYNSPLHF.

J is TRBJ2-1 and V is TRBV4-2, with TRBD2 as a possible D gene (5 bases). V was pared by 5 bases and J by 2 bases, with 16 bases between. Germline values: CDR1 LGHNA, CDR2 YNFKEQ. The CDR3 sequence is 16 residues long. The CDR3: CASSKYGAVPYNEQFF. The CDR3 bases are TGTGCCAGCAGCAAATACGGAGCGGTCCCCTACAATGAGCAGTTCTTC.

This chain connects TRBV19 to TRBJ1-5; TRBD1 matches at 7 bases. The CDR3 runs to 15 residues. Germline CDR1 LNHDA, CDR2 SQIVND (reference sequence). Unmatched junction bases numbered 8, after V lost 5 bases and J lost 4 bases. CDR3 bases: TGTGCCAGTAGTCAGGGACAGAGCAATAATCAGCCCCAGCATTTT. Translating it yields CASSQGQSNNQPQHF.

This clone was seen only once. This chain connects TRBV3-1 (or the pseudogene TRBV3-2) to TRBJ1-2; 9 bases agree with TRBD1. CDR1 and CDR2 (germline): LGHDT, YNNKEL (reference sequence). V dropped 1 base and J dropped 0; count of bases not matched to a gene: 3. This CDR3 comprises 16 residues. For the CDR3, the DNA is TGTGCCAGCAGCCAAGGGGGACAGGGACCTAACTATGGCTACACCTTC. Its protein product is CASSQGGQGPNYGYTF.

The CDR3 protein is CATSDQDLGWNEQFF. CDR3 coding DNA: TGTGCCACCAGTGACCAGGACTTAGGCTGGAATGAGCAGTTCTTC. The chain links TRBV24-1 to TRBJ2-1, with a tentative D call TRBD2 (5 bases). CDR3 length equals 15 residues. Germline-derived CDR1 and CDR2 are KGHDR and SFDVKD. V was cut by 4 bases and J by 7 bases, with 16 bases left in between.

The chain has TRBV5-6 and TRBJ2-5, with 7 bases matching TRBD1. This CDR3 comprises 14 residues. V shed 4 bases, J shed 0 bases, and the junction held 3 bases outside the gene matches. Germline CDR1 reads SGHDT; CDR2 reads YYEEEE. The CDR3 sequence: CASSPGQDQETQYF. For the CDR3, the DNA is TGTGCCAGCAGCCCCGGACAGGACCAAGAGACCCAGTACTTC.

This clone was detected a few times. The CDR3 bases are TGTGCCAGCAGTTTTTCGGGGGGGGCTAATGAAAAACTGTTTTTT. It codes for CASSFSGGANEKLFF. The chain employs TRBV28 and TRBJ1-4, with a possible D match to TRBD1 (5 bases). Germline CDR1 is MDHEN and CDR2 is SYDVKM. The CDR3 totals 15 residues. V lost 3 bases and J 3 bases, leaving 11 bases between the germline ends.

This chain uses TRBV15 with TRBJ1-1, with D hard to call. V lost 0 bases and J 0 bases, leaving 8 bases between the germline ends. CDR3 length: 15 residues. CDR1 and CDR2 from the germline V gene are LNHNV and YYDKDF (reference sequence). The DNA for the CDR3 is TGTGCCACCAGCAGAGATGTTACAGTGAACACTGAAGCTTTCTTT. It encodes CATSRDVTVNTEAFF. The full variable domain, its missing parts supplied by reference TRBV15 and TRBJ1-1, is DAMVIQNPRYQVTQFGKPVTLSCSQTLNHNVMYWYQQKSSQAPKLLFHYYDKDFNNEADTPDNFQSRRPNTSFCFLDIRSPGLGDTAMYLCATSRDVTVNTEAFFGQGTRLTVV.

The chain has TRBV27 and TRBJ1-1, with D uncertain. The length of the CDR3 is 15 residues. V was shortened by 4 bases and J by 4 bases, with 16 bases between the two germline ends. Germline CDR1 and CDR2: MNHEY and SMNVEV (reference sequence). This CDR3 reads CASSSGNLGGTEAFF. CDR3 nucleotides: TGTGCCAGCAGTTCGGGAAATCTGGGCGGCACTGAAGCTTTCTTT.

The chain carries TRBV2 and TRBJ1-1; 7 bases match TRBD1. The V and J ends lost 2 bases and 0 bases, in that order; junction bases with no gene match: 3. Germline V lookup: CDR1 SNHLY, CDR2 FYNNEI. The CDR3 runs to 15 residues. The CDR3 DNA follows: TGTGCCAGCAGTGAAAGGGGACAGTTGAACACTGAAGCTTTCTTT. It encodes CASSERGQLNTEAFF.

The chain uses TRBV19 and TRBJ2-1; weak D call: TRBD2 (6 bases). Germline values: CDR1 LNHDA, CDR2 SQIVND (reference sequence). V dropped 5 bases and J dropped 2 bases, with 13 bases sitting between them. This CDR3 spans 15 amino acids. The CDR3 spells CASSVGGATYNEQFF. Here the CDR3 DNA reads TGTGCCAGTAGTGTGGGAGGCGCTACCTACAATGAGCAGTTCTTC.

The V and J genes are TRBV6-5 and TRBJ1-4; TRBD1 agrees at 7 bases. J was trimmed by 7 bases and V by 8 bases; bases with no gene match: 7. CDR3 size: 13 residues. Germline V gene lookup returns CDR1 MNHEY and CDR2 SVGAGI. The CDR3 coding sequence is TGTGCCAGCGGAGAGGGGGCAGTTGAAAAACTGTTTTTT. It codes for CASGEGAVEKLFF.

This chain links TRBV27 with TRBJ2-5; D is undetermined. CDR1 and CDR2 (germline): MNHEY, SMNVEV (reference sequence). The length of the CDR3 is 15 residues. V lost 6 bases and J 3 bases, leaving 17 bases between the germline ends. The CDR3 region has the DNA TGTGCCAGCAGACCCCTGGGCCTGAACGAAGAGACCCAGTACTTC. Protein product: CASRPLGLNEETQYF.

The chain carries TRBV28 and TRBJ1-1; a possible D gene is TRBD1 (5 bases). Trimming left V 3 bases short and J 5 bases short, with 10 bases between. This CDR3 spans 13 amino acids. The V gene's germline CDR1 is MDHEN and CDR2 SYDVKM. In DNA, the CDR3 is TGTGCCAGCAGTTTTGGGGGGGGGACTGAAGCTTTCTTT. Translation gives CASSFGGGTEAFF.

The J gene is TRBJ2-2, the V gene TRBV9, with D unclear. The CDR3 runs to 15 residues. V was cut by 0 bases and J by 4 bases, with 10 bases left in between. Germline V gene lookup returns CDR1 SGDLS and CDR2 YYNGEE. The CDR3 spells CASSVGERGTGELFF. The CDR3 DNA sequence: TGTGCCAGCAGCGTAGGTGAGCGCGGCACCGGGGAGCTGTTTTTT.